Each of the 27 T cell receptor beta chains below was sequenced from the same sample in a study of blood T cell repertoires in COVID-19. Profiling relied on immunoSEQ multiplex PCR, and the TCRdb table lists in-frame clones only, not all of them. The sample contains 300,000 to 450,000 clones, about four fifths of which appear only once. Sequenced: peripheral blood. The receptors shown here come from a human donor with acute or convalescent COVID-19. The donor label of this sample is uncertain.

The chain combines TRBV3-1 (or the pseudogene TRBV3-2) with TRBJ2-2, with TRBD1 matching 10 bases. J gave up 4 bases and V 5 bases, and 16 bases lay outside the gene matches. The CDR3 covers 19 residues. Germline CDR1 LGHDT, CDR2 YNNKEL (reference sequence). In DNA, the CDR3 is TGTGCCAGCAGCTCAAGACCGGGACAGGGGACCGGTGGCACCGGGGAGCTGTTTTTT. Protein: CASSSRPGQGTGGTGELFF.

The chain uses TRBV9 and TRBJ2-2; TRBD2 matches at 8 bases. Per germline, CDR1 SGDLS and CDR2 YYNGEE. J gave up 4 bases and V 4 bases, and 9 bases lay outside the gene matches. This CDR3 spans 16 amino acids. The CDR3 DNA sequence: TGTGCCAGCAGCCCGCCCAGCGGGGGACGCACCGGGGAGCTGTTTTTT. The encoded protein is CASSPPSGGRTGELFF.

The CDR3 loop is CASSVDRTTGNTIYF. In DNA form, the CDR3 reads TGTGCCAGTAGCGTGGACAGGACCACTGGAAACACCATATATTTT. This sequence joins TRBV19 and TRBJ1-3; 7 bases agree with TRBD1. The CDR3 length is 15 residues. Germline CDR1 LNHDA, CDR2 SQIVND (reference sequence). J gave up 2 bases and V 6 bases, and 7 bases lay outside the gene matches.

The chain employs TRBV6-5 and TRBJ2-1; perhaps TRBD2 as D (5 bases). Between the trimmed V and J ends, which lost 5 bases and 5 bases, there was a span of 16 bases. CDR1 and CDR2 from the germline V gene are MNHEY and SVGAGI. The CDR3 runs to 15 residues. Written as DNA, the CDR3 is TGTGCCAGCAGTAAATTAGGGAGTAGGGACAATGAGCAGTTCTTC. Protein: CASSKLGSRDNEQFF.

This clone was detected a few times. The chain recombines TRBV19 with TRBJ1-6; 7 bases fit TRBD1. CDR1 LNHDA and CDR2 SQIVND come from the germline V gene (reference sequence). CDR3 length equals 15 residues. The ends lost 0 bases at V and 9 bases at J; junction bases unmatched: 5. The CDR3 loop reads CASSIDRGKSSPLHF. In DNA, the CDR3 is TGTGCCAGTAGTATAGACAGGGGGAAAAGTTCACCCCTCCACTTT.

The rearrangement uses TRBV19 and TRBJ2-6; TRBD2 agrees at 9 bases. The CDR3 runs 21 residues. V shed 3 bases and J 1 base; nucleotides not matched to a gene: 16. Germline V gives CDR1 LNHDA, CDR2 SQIVND (reference sequence). As DNA, the CDR3 is TGTGCCAGTAGTATGAAGGAGCTGACTAGCGGCCGATCTTCTGGGGCCAACGTCCTGACTTTC. It yields the protein CASSMKELTSGRSSGANVLTF.

V and J are TRBV7-9 and TRBJ2-1; D is possibly TRBD2 (5 bases). The germline gives CDR1 SEHNR, CDR2 FQNEAQ (reference sequence). Trimming took off 7 bases at V and 7 bases at J, with 17 bases between the two ends. The CDR3 has 14 residues. CDR3 sequence: CASNLSGGSNEQFF. The CDR3 region has the DNA TGTGCCAGCAACCTATCAGGAGGCTCGAATGAGCAGTTCTTC.

This chain links TRBV29-1 with TRBJ1-2, with 7 bases matching TRBD1. The CDR3 spans 13 residues. CDR1 SQVTM and CDR2 ANQGSEA come from the germline V gene. With 4 bases clipped from V and 4 bases from J, the junction kept 6 bases outside the gene matches. The CDR3 is CSVVWDSSYGYTF. Written as DNA, the CDR3 is TGCAGCGTTGTGTGGGACAGCAGCTATGGCTACACCTTC.

This chain uses TRBV30 with TRBJ1-2, with 9 bases aligning to TRBD1. Germline trimming cut 2 bases from V and 5 bases from J; bases unmatched to any gene: 6. Germline V gene lookup returns CDR1 GTSNPN and CDR2 SVGIG (reference sequence). CDR3 length equals 14 residues. Here the CDR3 reads CAWSRQTGGYGYTF. The CDR3 nucleotides read TGTGCCTGGAGTAGGCAGACAGGGGGGTATGGCTACACCTTC. The variable domain in full, with the rest retrieved from reference TRBV30 and TRBJ1-2, is SQTIHQWPATLVQPVGSPLSLECTVEGTSNPNLYWYRQAAGRGLQLLFYSVGIGQISSEVPQNLSASRPQDRQFILSSKKLLLSDSGFYLCAWSRQTGGYGYTFGSGTRLTVV.

The rearrangement links TRBV7-5 to TRBJ1-6. TRBV7-5 constitutes a pseudogene. The CDR3 consists of 16 residues. This CDR3 reads CVRSSTTGNEGSPLHF. CDR3 in DNA: TGTGTCAGAAGCTCAACGACGGGCAACGAGGGTTCACCCCTCCACTTT.

V and J are TRBV5-8 and TRBJ1-2; D is possibly TRBD1 (6 bases). The germline gives CDR1 SGHTS, CDR2 YDEGEE. Between the trimmed V and J ends, which lost 3 bases and 5 bases, there was a span of 14 bases. This CDR3 is 14 amino acids long. CDR3 region: CASSSQGTSYGYTF. The CDR3 bases are TGTGCCAGCAGCTCCCAGGGGACATCTTATGGCTACACCTTC. Based on the CDR3 plus reference TRBV5-8 and TRBJ1-2, the full variable domain is EAGVTQSPTHLIKTRGQQATLRCSPISGHTSVYWYQQALGLGLQFLLWYDEGEERNRGNFPPRFSGRQFPNYSSELNVNALELEDSALYLCASSSQGTSYGYTFGSGTRLTVV.

This clone was picked up one time. The chain combines TRBV20-1 with TRBJ1-2; 10 bases match TRBD1. CDR3 length: 13 amino acids. V shed 3 bases and J 7 bases; nucleotides not matched to a gene: 5. Germline V gene lookup returns CDR1 DFQATT and CDR2 SNEGSKA (reference sequence). CDR3 DNA: TGCAGTGCTAGTAAGACAGGGGGCCCTGGCTACACCTTC. Protein: CSASKTGGPGYTF.

In this sample, this clone turned up a few times. Additional DNA sequences in this sample encode the identical CDR3. The V and J genes are TRBV4-1 and TRBJ2-1; D not resolved. CDR1 and CDR2 from the germline V gene are MGHRA and YSYEKL. V lost 4 bases to trimming and J lost 0 bases, with 10 bases between them. The CDR3 has 15 residues. CDR3 DNA: TGCGCCAGCAGCCCCAGTCGTGACTCCTACAATGAGCAGTTCTTC. Translation: CASSPSRDSYNEQFF.

This sequence joins TRBV7-2 and TRBJ2-3; 13 bases are a match to TRBD2. Germline V lookup: CDR1 SGHTA, CDR2 FQGNSA. This CDR3 comprises 18 residues. V lost 0 bases to trimming and J lost 1 base; unmatched junction nucleotides: 4. The CDR3 DNA reads as TGTGCCAGCAGCTTAGCCCTACTAGCGGGGGGGGGCACAGATACGCAGTATTTT. It codes for CASSLALLAGGGTDTQYF.

The chain is built from TRBV28 and TRBJ1-2; D is undetermined. The germline CDR1 and CDR2 sequences are MDHEN and SYDVKM. The CDR3 is 13 amino acids. Trimming stripped 3 bases from V and 4 bases from J, with 9 bases between. In DNA form, the CDR3 reads TGTGCCAGCAGTTTTGGTGTCGGCTATGGCTACACCTTC. Amino acids: CASSFGVGYGYTF.

The chain joins TRBV14 to TRBJ1-1; 8 bases match TRBD1. Losses at the gene ends were 4 bases for V and 5 bases for J; bases not matched to a gene: 9. This CDR3 is built from 15 residues. Germline CDR1 is SGHDN and CDR2 is FVKESK. The CDR3 DNA sequence: TGTGCCAGCAGCCTATGGACAGGGATTGGGACTGAAGCTTTCTTT. Translating gives CASSLWTGIGTEAFF.

The rearrangement uses TRBV27 and TRBJ2-5; TRBD2 matches at 10 bases. Looked up from germline, CDR1 is MNHEY and CDR2 is SMNVEV (reference sequence). The CDR3 has 17 residues. The V gene end was trimmed by 4 bases and the J gene end by 1 base; junction bases not matched to a gene: 9. CDR3 coding DNA: TGTGCCAGCAGTTCAAGCGGGAGGGCCTGGGGCCAAGAGACCCAGTACTTC. Amino acid sequence: CASSSSGRAWGQETQYF.

This chain uses TRBV30 with TRBJ1-1; possibly TRBD1 for D (5 bases). This CDR3 has 16 residues. Trimming removed 5 bases at V and 5 bases at J, with 24 bases between. Germline V gene sequence: CDR1 GTSNPN, CDR2 SVGIG (reference sequence). The CDR3 loop is CAWVSPGRPSGTEAFF. CDR3 nucleotide sequence: TGTGCCTGGGTTTCTCCGGGACGGCCGAGCGGGACTGAAGCTTTCTTT.

The rearrangement uses TRBV7-9 and TRBJ1-1; tentative D call: TRBD1 (5 bases). V was pared by 8 bases and J by 0 bases, with 7 bases between. CDR1 and CDR2 from the germline V gene are SEHNR and FQNEAQ (reference sequence). The CDR3 consists of 12 residues. Here the CDR3 reads CASRQLNTEAFF. In DNA form, the CDR3 reads TGTGCCAGCCGACAGCTGAACACTGAAGCTTTCTTT. Based on the CDR3 plus reference TRBV7-9 and TRBJ1-1, the full variable domain is DTGVSQNPRHKITKRGQNVTFRCDPISEHNRLYWYRQTLGQGPEFLTYFQNEAQLEKSRLLSDRFSAERPKGSFSTLEIQRTEQGDSAMYLCASRQLNTEAFFGQGTRLTVV.

The genes are TRBV11-3 and TRBJ2-2, with 16 bases that match TRBD2. This CDR3 is built from 16 residues. Germline V gene sequence: CDR1 SGHNT, CDR2 YENEEA. The trim removed 5 bases at V and 5 bases at J, leaving 2 bases unmatched. CDR3 bases: TGTGCCAGCAGCACGGGACTAGCGGGGGGGACCGGGGAGCTGTTTTTT. As protein: CASSTGLAGGTGELFF.

The J gene is TRBJ2-7, the V gene TRBV18; D is uncertain. Germline values: CDR1 KGHSH, CDR2 LQKENI. This CDR3 contains 11 residues. V lost 6 bases to trimming and J lost 6 bases, with 9 bases between them. CDR3 sequence (DNA): TGTGCCAGCTCCGGTAATGGCGAGCAGTACTTC. It encodes CASSGNGEQYF.

The chain uses TRBV3-1 (or the pseudogene TRBV3-2) and TRBJ2-7, with 8 bases fitting TRBD2. CDR3 length: 18 amino acids. The germline V gene encodes CDR1 LGHDT and CDR2 YNNKEL (reference sequence). V was pared by 4 bases and J by 3 bases, with 17 bases of the junction left unmatched. This CDR3 is CASSPPLGSGDRVYEQYF. The CDR3 DNA is TGTGCCAGCAGCCCCCCTTTGGGTAGCGGGGATAGGGTCTACGAGCAGTACTTC.

V usage is TRBV5-6 and J usage is TRBJ1-3; 7 bases fit TRBD1. There are 13 residues in the CDR3. With 3 bases clipped from V and 6 bases from J, the junction kept 3 bases outside the gene matches. CDR1 SGHDT and CDR2 YYEEEE come from the germline V gene. CDR3 residues: CASSSGQANTIYF. DNA of the CDR3: TGTGCCAGCAGCTCTGGACAGGCAAACACCATATATTTT.

The chain combines TRBV4-1 with TRBJ2-3; D is perhaps TRBD2 (5 bases). Germline CDR1 reads MGHRA; CDR2 reads YSYEKL. The ends were cut back, 4 bases at V and 2 bases at J, with 16 bases in the middle. The CDR3 sequence is 16 residues long. The CDR3 sequence: CASSPFVGGPTDTQYF. DNA of the CDR3: TGCGCCAGCAGCCCTTTTGTGGGCGGGCCCACAGATACGCAGTATTTT.

The genes are TRBV2 and TRBJ2-2; no firm D call. This CDR3 is 13 amino acids long. Germline assignment: CDR1 SNHLY and CDR2 FYNNEI. Trimming pared 5 bases from V and 6 bases from J, leaving 10 bases between. The CDR3 nucleotides read TGTGCCAGCAGTCAACTGTTTGCCGGGGAGCTGTTTTTT. It is translated as CASSQLFAGELFF.

The CDR3: CASSLGQNQPQHF. CDR3 sequence (DNA): TGTGCCAGCAGCTTAGGTCAGAATCAGCCCCAGCATTTT. The chain carries TRBV7-8 and TRBJ1-5, with D uncertain. V lost 1 base to trimming and J lost 4 bases, with 5 bases between them. Germline values: CDR1 SGHVS, CDR2 FQNEAQ. This CDR3 spans 13 amino acids.

J is TRBJ1-1 and V is TRBV10-3; weak D call: TRBD1 (5 bases). Germline assignment: CDR1 ENHRY and CDR2 SYGVKD. The V and J ends lost 6 bases and 8 bases respectively, with 19 bases between them. There are 14 residues in the CDR3. CDR3 nucleotides: TGTGCCATCAGGGACATAAGTTGGGAAGTGGAAGCTTTCTTT. Its protein is CAIRDISWEVEAFF.